One sample yielded the 8 T cell receptor beta chains listed below, sequenced in a study of blood T cell repertoires in COVID-19. Clones were sequenced by immunoSEQ multiplex PCR, and TCRdb holds only the in-frame ones, with some missing. The table includes over 450,000 clones, 80% to 90% detected once. Material for sequencing was peripheral blood. Receptors were obtained from a man between 18 and 29 years old with COVID-19, enrolled during active disease.

With respect to this clone: This sample also contains other DNA sequences that code for the same CDR3. The chain carries TRBV5-1 and TRBJ2-7; the match to TRBD1 covers 8 bases. CDR3 length: 14 amino acids. Looked up from germline, CDR1 is SGHRS and CDR2 is YFSETQ. The trim removed 3 bases at V and 2 bases at J, leaving 4 bases unmatched. The CDR3 loop is CASSYRTGTYEQYF. The DNA for the CDR3 is TGCGCCAGCAGCTACCGGACAGGGACCTACGAGCAGTACTTC.

The chain uses TRBV5-1 and TRBJ1-1, with 7 bases aligning to TRBD1. The germline CDR1 and CDR2 sequences are SGHRS and YFSETQ. V lost 2 bases to trimming and J lost 1 base; unmatched junction nucleotides: 5. This CDR3 is 15 amino acids long. CDR3 region: CASSLLQGWNTEAFF. The CDR3 coding sequence is TGCGCCAGCAGCTTACTACAGGGGTGGAACACTGAAGCTTTCTTT.

This chain links TRBV25-1 with TRBJ1-5; the match to TRBD1 covers 7 bases. After removal of 8 bases from V and 6 bases from J, the junction contained 7 bases not matched to a gene. The germline V gene encodes CDR1 MGHDK and CDR2 SYGVNS. The CDR3 contains 13 residues. The CDR3 sequence: CASSQGFGQPQHF. The DNA for the CDR3 is TGTGCCAGCTCACAGGGGTTCGGTCAGCCCCAGCATTTT.

In nucleotides, the CDR3 is TGCGCCAGCAGCGACACAGGGGTCGAGCAGTACTTC. This translates into CASSDTGVEQYF. The rearrangement uses TRBV4-1 and TRBJ2-7; 7 bases align to TRBD1. Losses at the gene ends were 5 bases for V and 6 bases for J; bases not matched to a gene: 4. CDR3 length equals 12 residues. Germline V CDR1 and CDR2: MGHRA, YSYEKL.

This chain connects TRBV7-9 to TRBJ1-6; D might be TRBD1 (5 bases). The CDR3 spans 13 residues. Trimming cost V 3 bases and J 10 bases, with 10 bases left between them. CDR1 and CDR2 from the germline V gene are SEHNR and FQNEAQ (reference sequence). The CDR3 bases are TGTGCCAGCAGCTTTAAGGGGATATCACCCCTCCACTTT. Encoded protein: CASSFKGISPLHF.

Turning to this clone: Other DNA sequences in this sample translate to the same CDR3. The chain recombines TRBV7-9 with TRBJ1-2; unclear D gene. There are 14 residues in the CDR3. Germline V lookup: CDR1 SEHNR, CDR2 FQNEAQ (reference sequence). V was pared by 3 bases and J by 2 bases, with 10 bases between. CDR3: CASSFTTGNYGYTF. In DNA form, the CDR3 reads TGTGCCAGCAGCTTTACGACGGGGAACTATGGCTACACCTTC.

The chain employs TRBV6-1 and TRBJ1-2, with 9 bases fitting TRBD1. Germline assignment: CDR1 MNHNS and CDR2 SASEGT. The junction had 7 bases not matched to a gene; V was cut back by 3 bases and J by 5 bases. This CDR3 has 15 amino acids. In DNA form, the CDR3 reads TGTGCCAGCAGTGATATACAGGGGGCGGGGTATGGCTACACCTTC. Residues: CASSDIQGAGYGYTF.

The rearrangement joins TRBV13 to TRBJ2-2, with TRBD1 identical over 7 bases. This CDR3 has 12 amino acids. V dropped 3 bases and J dropped 15; count of bases not matched to a gene: 7. Germline CDR1 is PRHDT and CDR2 is FYEKMQ (reference sequence). Here the CDR3 DNA reads TGTGCCAGCAGCTTCCGACAGGGATCGTTGTTTTTT. As protein: CASSFRQGSLFF.